This T cell receptor beta chain appears in the sequencing data of a study of post-analysis software for immune sequencing data. The overall study: Disease courses included relapsing-remitting, secondary progressive and progressive-relapsing multiple sclerosis.

Study results and limitations: Controls significantly exceeded multiple sclerosis patients in normalized Chao1 diversity.

cDNA libraries of TCR beta carried unique molecular identifiers. T cells numbering roughly 0.85 to 11 million yielded about 500,000 cDNA molecules. TCRdb redid the calling of the PCR reads with MiXCR, one entry per CDR3 protein. The sample comprises about 200,000 distinct CDR3 sequences, around 29% of which are singletons, and more than 3% rests with the top ten. This clonotype came up many times. The antigen is not known. This receptor was taken from a girl younger than 18 with multiple sclerosis. The sequencing sample was made of blood.

CDR3: CASSVTSTGETQYF. CDR3 nucleotides: TGTGCCAGCAGTGTTACCTCTACAGGGGAGACCCAGTACTTC. The chain carries TRBV25-1 and TRBJ2-5; perhaps TRBD1 as D (6 bases). The length of the CDR3 is 14 residues. Germline CDR1 reads MGHDK; CDR2 reads SYGVNS. Trimming removed 4 bases at V and 5 bases at J, with 14 bases between.